This T cell receptor (beta chain) derives from a study of cytomegalovirus exposure and HLA in healthy donors. Study background: Genotyping showed roughly 83% of roughly 400 donors falling in the Caucasian-associated ancestry cluster.

The PCR had 60 Vbeta and 13 Jbeta primers. TCRdb's copy holds only in-frame clones and misses some; the assay was immunoSEQ multiplex PCR. The table gives 170,000 or so clones; the top ten clones make up around 1.9% of it. Germline-derived CDR1 and CDR2 are SGDLS and YYNGEE. The CDR3 is made up of 11 amino acids. Study-wide results and limits: TCR beta sequences reportedly predicted the HLA-A and HLA-B alleles of most subjects accurately. By HLA locus, TCR association rates varied in a later analysis, with DRB1 showing the most and HLA-C the fewest. Across donors, sequencing depth was assumed by presence/absence analyses to be roughly uniform.

About this clone: As yet, its antigen is unknown. An end of the junction differs from the germline gene, which may be a read error. Other DNA sequences in the same sample also yield this CDR3.

The receptor was isolated from a young man in good health and CMV-seronegative. Specimen: PBMCs. This chain uses TRBV9 with TRBJ2-2; D possibly corresponds to TRBD2 (5 bases). The CDR3 bases are TGTGCCAGCGGACTTACCGGAGAGCTGTTTTTT. Its protein is CASGLTGELFF.